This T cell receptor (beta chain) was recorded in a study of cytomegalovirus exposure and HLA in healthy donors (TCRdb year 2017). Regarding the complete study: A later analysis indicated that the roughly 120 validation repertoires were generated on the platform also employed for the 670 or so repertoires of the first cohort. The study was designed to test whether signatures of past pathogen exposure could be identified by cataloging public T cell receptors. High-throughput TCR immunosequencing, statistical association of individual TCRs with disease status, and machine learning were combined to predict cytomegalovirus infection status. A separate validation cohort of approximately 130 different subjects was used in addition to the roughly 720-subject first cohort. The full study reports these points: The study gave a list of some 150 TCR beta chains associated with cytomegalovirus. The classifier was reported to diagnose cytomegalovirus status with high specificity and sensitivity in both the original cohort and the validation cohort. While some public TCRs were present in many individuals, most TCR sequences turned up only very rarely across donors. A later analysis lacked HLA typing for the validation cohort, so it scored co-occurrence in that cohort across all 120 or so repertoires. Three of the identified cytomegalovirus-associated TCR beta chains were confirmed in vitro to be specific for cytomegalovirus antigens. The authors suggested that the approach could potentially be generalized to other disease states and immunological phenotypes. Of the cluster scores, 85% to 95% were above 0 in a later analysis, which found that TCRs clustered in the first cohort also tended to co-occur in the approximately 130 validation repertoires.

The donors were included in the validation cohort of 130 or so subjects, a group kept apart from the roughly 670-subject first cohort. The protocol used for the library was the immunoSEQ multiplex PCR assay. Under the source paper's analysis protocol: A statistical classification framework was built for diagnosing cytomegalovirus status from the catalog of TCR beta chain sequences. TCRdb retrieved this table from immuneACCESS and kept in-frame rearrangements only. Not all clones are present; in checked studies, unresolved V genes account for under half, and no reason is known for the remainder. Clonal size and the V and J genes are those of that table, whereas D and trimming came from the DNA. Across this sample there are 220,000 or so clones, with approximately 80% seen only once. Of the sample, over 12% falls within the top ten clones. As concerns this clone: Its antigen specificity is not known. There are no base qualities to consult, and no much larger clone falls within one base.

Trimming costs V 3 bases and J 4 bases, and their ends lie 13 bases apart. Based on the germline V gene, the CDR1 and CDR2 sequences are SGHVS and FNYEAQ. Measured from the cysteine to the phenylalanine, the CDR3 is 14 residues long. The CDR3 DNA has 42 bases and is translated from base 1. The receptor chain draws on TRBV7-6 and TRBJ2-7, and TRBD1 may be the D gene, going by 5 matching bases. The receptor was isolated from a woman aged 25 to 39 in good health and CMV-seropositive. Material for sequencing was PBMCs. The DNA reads TGTGCCAGCAGCTTTGGACGGACAACTTACGAGCAGTACTTC. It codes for CASSFGRTTYEQYF.